The TCR beta chain described here comes from a study of blood T cell repertoires in COVID-19. In the original workflow: How many nucleated cells were present was estimated from reference gene primer amplification. Profiled with immunoSEQ multiplex PCR; TCRdb holds only in-frame clones, not every one. The V and J calls and the clone size are those of that table, but D and trimming were determined from the DNA. The table lists 96,000 or so clones, around 90% of them singletons, with roughly 4.2% in the top ten. The V end was cut by 0 bases, the J end by 0 bases, with 10 bases between. Germline V CDR1 and CDR2: SEHNR, FQNEAQ (reference sequence). The CDR3 totals 16 residues.

Sequenced input: peripheral blood. The clonotype comes from a human donor with COVID-19, enrolled during active disease. The donor label of this sample is uncertain. The chain is built from TRBV7-9 and TRBJ2-3; D possibly corresponds to TRBD2 (5 bases). The chain's CDR3 is CASSLASVPSTDTQYF. The CDR3 DNA sequence: TGTGCCAGCAGCTTAGCTAGCGTCCCGAGCACAGATACGCAGTATTTT.